This T cell receptor (beta chain) derives from a study of siplizumab effects on memory and regulatory T cells. On this clone itself: Its antigen is still unknown.

The study assayed around 9.3 x 10^4 TCR templates per sample. Generated by immunoSEQ multiplex PCR, the TCRdb table keeps only in-frame clones and is missing some. The profile shows 99,000 or so clones, about 95% of them singletons. Study observations and caveats: To unstimulated subsets, only a minor fraction of alloreactive clones could be mapped. Greater diversity than memory cells seemed evident in naive T cells, which also appeared to be major alloresponse contributors.

Germline CDR1 KGHSH, CDR2 LQKENI. The CDR3 extends over 17 amino acids. Trimming removed 0 bases from V and 0 bases from J, with 14 bases in between. The receptor was isolated from a human donor in good health. The rearrangement uses TRBV18 and TRBJ1-1, with D tentatively TRBD1 (5 bases). Sequences were obtained from non-Treg CD4+ T cells sorted from blood. CDR3: CASSPPIRTIMNTEAFF. DNA for the CDR3: TGTGCCAGCTCACCACCTATTAGGACAATCATGAACACTGAAGCTTTCTTT.